A selection of T cell receptor beta chains follows, all from one sample in a study of OX40 agonist ivuxolimab in advanced cancers. Some clones are missing from TCRdb's copy, which holds only in-frame ones; the method was immunoSEQ multiplex PCR. The sample shows approximately 39,000 clones, about 81% of them seen only once. The source material was CD4+ or CD8+ T cells sorted from blood, sampled in a trial of the OX40 agonist ivuxolimab. The receptors shown here come from an adult with an advanced solid tumor such as melanoma, head and neck, liver or kidney cancer. CDR3s include the opening cysteine and the closing phenylalanine or tryptophan. D genes are given only for firm matches. Clone size is shown for a subset of rows, as once, few, many or a class of expanded clone.

d_gene	abundance	len	v_gene	j_gene	CDR3aa	CDR3nt
.	few	12	TRBV6-5	TRBJ1-1	CASSYRGGWAFF	TGTGCCAGCAGTTACAGGGGGGGCTGGGCTTTCTTT
.	.	15	TRBV6-6	TRBJ2-7	CASSYSSDPRYEQYF	TGTGCCAGCAGTTACTCGAGCGACCCTCGCTACGAGCAGTACTTC
.	.	13	TRBV6-6	TRBJ2-1	CASRYRGGDEQFF	TGTGCCAGCAGGTACAGGGGGGGCGATGAGCAGTTCTTC
.	few	17	TRBV9	TRBJ1-3	CASSVEGLLSSGNTIYF	TGTGCCAGCAGCGTAGAAGGACTCTTAAGCTCTGGAAACACCATATATTTT
TRBD1	.	14	TRBV6-4	TRBJ1-3	CASRTDRVGNTIYF	TGTGCCAGCAGGACCGACAGGGTTGGAAACACCATATATTTT
TRBD2	.	16	TRBV6-1	TRBJ2-1	CASSEVGGGFNNEQFF	TGTGCCAGCAGTGAAGTGGGCGGGGGTTTCAACAATGAGCAGTTCTTC
.	.	16	TRBV25-1	TRBJ2-7	CASSELGGKSSYEQYF	TGTGCCAGCAGTGAATTGGGGGGCAAAAGCTCCTACGAGCAGTACTTC
.	.	14	TRBV4-2	TRBJ1-2	CASSLDNKNYGYTF	TGTGCCAGCAGCTTGGACAACAAGAACTATGGCTACACCTTC
.	.	13	TRBV30	TRBJ1-1	CAWSKGARAEAFF	TGTGCCTGGAGTAAGGGCGCAAGGGCTGAAGCTTTCTTT
.	once	14	TRBV27	TRBJ1-5	CASSLGQGSQPQHF	TGTGCCAGCAGTTTAGGGCAGGGGAGCCAGCCCCAGCATTTT
TRBD2	.	14	TRBV11-2	TRBJ2-5	CASSSGTSGETQYF	TGTGCCAGCAGCTCCGGAACTAGCGGAGAGACCCAGTACTTC
TRBD1	.	14	TRBV18	TRBJ1-4	CASSIDRANEKLFF	TGTGCCAGCTCAATTGACAGGGCGAATGAAAAACTGTTTTTT
TRBD2	.	15	TRBV30	TRBJ2-1	CAWSGASGRYNEQFF	TGTGCCTGGAGTGGGGCTAGCGGGAGGTACAATGAGCAGTTCTTC
TRBD1	few	13	TRBV6-5	TRBJ2-7	CASRQRQGPEQYF	TGTGCCAGCAGGCAGCGACAGGGTCCTGAGCAGTACTTC
TRBD2	.	16	TRBV5-1	TRBJ2-1	CASSRTSGGIGNEQFF	TGCGCCAGCAGCCGGACTAGCGGGGGAATTGGAAATGAGCAGTTCTTC
.	.	14	TRBV28	TRBJ1-5	CASFTGRPNQPQHF	TGTGCCAGTTTCACAGGGAGGCCCAATCAGCCCCAGCATTTT
.	few	13	TRBV7-9	TRBJ1-5	CASRLGQNQPQHF	TGTGCCAGCCGTTTAGGACAGAATCAGCCCCAGCATTTT
.	.	12	TRBV11-2	TRBJ1-1	CASSFWRAEAFF	TGTGCCAGCAGCTTTTGGAGGGCTGAAGCTTTCTTT
.	.	14	TRBV27	TRBJ1-6	CASSLVGWSSPLHF	TGTGCCAGCAGTTTAGTGGGTTGGTCGTCACCCCTCCACTTT
.	.	15	TRBV19	TRBJ1-1	CASSTRQVMNTEAFF	TGTGCCAGTAGTACTCGACAAGTCATGAACACTGAAGCTTTCTTT
.	.	14	TRBV6-5	TRBJ2-2	CASSYPRGSGELFF	TGTGCCAGCAGTTACCCCCGAGGGAGCGGGGAGCTGTTTTTT
.	.	12	TRBV28	TRBJ1-6	CASKGGVQPLHF	TGTGCCAGCAAGGGAGGTGTTCAACCCCTCCACTTT
.	.	15	TRBV10-3	TRBJ2-2	CAISSGTGLTGELFF	TGTGCCATCAGTTCCGGGACCGGCCTCACCGGGGAGCTGTTTTTT
TRBD2	.	17	TRBV7-3	TRBJ2-2	CASSLKSSGGVTGELFF	TGTGCCAGCAGCTTAAAATCCTCGGGAGGGGTCACCGGGGAGCTGTTTTTT
TRBD2	.	14	TRBV6-5	TRBJ2-7	CASSYAGGAYEQYF	TGTGCCAGCAGTTACGCGGGGGGGGCCTACGAGCAGTACTTC
TRBD2	.	16	TRBV7-3	TRBJ2-1	CASSLAPWRGYNEQFF	TGTGCCAGCAGTCTCGCCCCCTGGCGGGGGTACAATGAGCAGTTCTTC
TRBD1	once	13	TRBV10-1	TRBJ2-7	CASSEGRGYEQYF	TGCGCCAGCAGTGAGGGCAGGGGGTACGAGCAGTACTTC
.	.	14	TRBV5-5	TRBJ2-3	CASSPGGYSDTQYF	TGTGCCAGCAGCCCCGGAGGGTATTCAGATACGCAGTATTTT
TRBD1	.	13	TRBV6-5	TRBJ1-1	CASIDRVSTEAFF	TGTGCCAGCATTGACAGGGTTTCCACTGAAGCTTTCTTT
.	.	15	TRBV7-2	TRBJ2-2	CASSFSSANTGELFF	TGTGCCAGCAGCTTCAGTAGCGCGAACACCGGGGAGCTGTTTTTT
TRBD2	.	15	TRBV6-1	TRBJ2-4	CASSGGSTTKNIQYF	TGTGCCAGCAGTGGCGGGAGTACGACCAAAAACATTCAGTACTTC
.	.	14	TRBV5-1	TRBJ1-1	CASSLDYAGTEAFF	TGCGCCAGCAGCTTGGATTACGCAGGGACTGAAGCTTTCTTT
TRBD2	.	16	TRBV27	TRBJ2-3	CASSLRLAGTHDTQYF	TGTGCCAGCAGTTTAAGACTAGCGGGGACCCACGATACGCAGTATTTT
.	.	11	TRBV6-1	TRBJ2-7	CASSYMAEQYF	TGTGCCAGCAGTTACATGGCCGAGCAGTACTTC
TRBD2	.	14	TRBV6-5	TRBJ2-3	CASTSGRSVVFRYF	TGTGCCAGCACTAGCGGGAGGTCGGTGGTCTTTCGGTATTTT
TRBD2	medium-sized	14	TRBV6-5	TRBJ2-7	CASEPAGGPYEQYF	TGTGCCAGCGAACCAGCGGGGGGGCCCTACGAGCAGTACTTC
.	.	15	TRBV11-2	TRBJ2-4	CASSPRISTKNIQYF	TGTGCCAGCAGCCCACGGATAAGTACCAAAAACATTCAGTACTTC
.	.	14	TRBV7-2	TRBJ2-7	CASSYGGASYEQYF	TGTGCCAGCAGCTACGGGGGCGCTTCCTACGAGCAGTACTTC
.	.	15	TRBV7-2	TRBJ2-2	CASSWGHPNTGELFF	TGTGCCAGCAGCTGGGGACACCCGAACACCGGGGAGCTGTTTTTT
TRBD1	.	13	TRBV18	TRBJ2-1	CASSPDRDSIWFF	TGTGCCAGCTCACCAGACAGGGATAGTATCTGGTTCTTC
TRBD2	.	16	TRBV7-3	TRBJ2-2	CASSLKLAGAGGELFF	TGTGCCAGCAGCTTAAAACTAGCGGGAGCCGGCGGGGAGCTGTTTTTT
.	.	12	TRBV29-1	TRBJ1-1	CSVESSAIEAFF	TGCAGCGTTGAGTCGTCGGCAATTGAAGCTTTCTTT
TRBD1	once	15	TRBV13	TRBJ2-5	CASSLGTGRSETQYF	TGTGCCAGCAGCTTAGGGACAGGGCGGTCGGAGACCCAGTACTTC
.	.	12	TRBV28	TRBJ1-5	CASGGGNQPQHF	TGTGCCAGCGGGGGGGGCAATCAGCCCCAGCATTTT
.	.	15	TRBV28	TRBJ1-1	CASSTIFGGNTEAFF	TGTGCCAGCAGCACAATCTTCGGGGGGAACACTGAAGCTTTCTTT
TRBD2	.	17	TRBV2	TRBJ2-3	CASSETPPGGVTDTQYF	TGTGCCAGCAGTGAAACCCCCCCGGGGGGGGTCACAGATACGCAGTATTTT
.	.	16	TRBV28	TRBJ1-4	CASSPTLGALNEKLFF	TGTGCCAGCAGCCCGACCCTGGGGGCCCTTAATGAAAAACTGTTTTTT
TRBD2	.	14	TRBV13	TRBJ2-7	CASRLAGAAYEQYF	TGTGCCAGCAGACTAGCGGGAGCCGCCTACGAGCAGTACTTC
TRBD2	.	14	TRBV9	TRBJ2-1	CASSVVGGKNEQFF	TGTGCCAGCAGCGTAGTGGGAGGGAAGAATGAGCAGTTCTTC
TRBD2	.	18	TRBV7-3	TRBJ2-1	CASSLGLAGGSSYNEQFF	TGTGCCAGCAGCTTAGGACTAGCGGGAGGAAGCTCCTACAATGAGCAGTTCTTC
.	.	15	TRBV7-9	TRBJ1-4	CASSPVRGRNEKLFF	TGTGCCAGCAGCCCTGTGAGGGGCCGTAATGAAAAACTGTTTTTT